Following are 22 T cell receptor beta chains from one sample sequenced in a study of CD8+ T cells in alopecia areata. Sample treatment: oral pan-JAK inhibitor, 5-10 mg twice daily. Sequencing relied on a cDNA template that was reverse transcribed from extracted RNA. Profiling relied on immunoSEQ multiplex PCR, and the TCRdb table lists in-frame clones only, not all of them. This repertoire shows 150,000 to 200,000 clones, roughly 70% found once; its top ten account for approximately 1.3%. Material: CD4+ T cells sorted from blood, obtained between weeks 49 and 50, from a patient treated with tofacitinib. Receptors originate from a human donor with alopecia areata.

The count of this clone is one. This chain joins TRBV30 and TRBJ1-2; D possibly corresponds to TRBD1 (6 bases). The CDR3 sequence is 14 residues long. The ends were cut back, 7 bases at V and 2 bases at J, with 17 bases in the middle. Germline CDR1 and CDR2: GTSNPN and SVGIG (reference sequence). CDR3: CASRGGAQNYGYTF. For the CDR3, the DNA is TGTGCCTCCCGAGGGGGGGCTCAAAACTATGGCTACACCTTC.

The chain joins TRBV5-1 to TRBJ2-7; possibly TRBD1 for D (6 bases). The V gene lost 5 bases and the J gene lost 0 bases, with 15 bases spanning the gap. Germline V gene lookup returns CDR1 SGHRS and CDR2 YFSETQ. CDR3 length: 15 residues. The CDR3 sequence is CASSVTGQSSYEQYF. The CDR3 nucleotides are TGCGCCAGCAGTGTAACAGGACAGTCCTCCTACGAGCAGTACTTC. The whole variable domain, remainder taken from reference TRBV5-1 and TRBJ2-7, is KAGVTQTPRYLIKTRGQQVTLSCSPISGHRSVSWYQQTPGQGLQFLFEYFSETQRNKGNFPGRFSGRQFSNSRSEMNVSTLELGDSALYLCASSVTGQSSYEQYFGPGTRLTVT.

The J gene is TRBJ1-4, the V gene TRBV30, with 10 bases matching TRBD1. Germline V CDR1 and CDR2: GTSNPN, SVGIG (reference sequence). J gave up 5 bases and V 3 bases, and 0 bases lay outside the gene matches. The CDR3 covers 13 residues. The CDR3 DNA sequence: TGTGCCTGGAGGGACAGGGGGAATGAAAAACTGTTTTTT. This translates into CAWRDRGNEKLFF.

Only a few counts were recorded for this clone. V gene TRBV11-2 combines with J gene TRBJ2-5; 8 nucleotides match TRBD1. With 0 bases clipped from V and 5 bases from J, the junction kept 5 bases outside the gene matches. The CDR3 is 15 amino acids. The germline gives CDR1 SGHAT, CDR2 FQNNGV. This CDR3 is CASSLEQGVWETQYF. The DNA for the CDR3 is TGTGCCAGCAGCTTAGAACAGGGGGTTTGGGAGACCCAGTACTTC.

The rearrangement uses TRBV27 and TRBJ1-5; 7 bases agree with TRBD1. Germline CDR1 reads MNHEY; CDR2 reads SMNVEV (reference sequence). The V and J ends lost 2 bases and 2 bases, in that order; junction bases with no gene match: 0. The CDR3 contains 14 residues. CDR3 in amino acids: CASSLTGGNQPQHF. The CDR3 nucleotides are TGTGCCAGCAGTTTAACAGGGGGCAATCAGCCCCAGCATTTT.

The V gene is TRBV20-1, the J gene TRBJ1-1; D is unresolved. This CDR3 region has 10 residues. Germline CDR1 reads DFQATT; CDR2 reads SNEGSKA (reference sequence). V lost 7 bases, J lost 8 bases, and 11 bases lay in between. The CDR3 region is CSVRYGEAFF. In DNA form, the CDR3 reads TGCAGTGTAAGGTACGGGGAAGCTTTCTTT.

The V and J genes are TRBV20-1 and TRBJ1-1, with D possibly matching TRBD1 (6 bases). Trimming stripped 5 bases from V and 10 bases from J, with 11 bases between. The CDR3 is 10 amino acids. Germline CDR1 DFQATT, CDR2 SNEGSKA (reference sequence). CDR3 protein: CSARQVGAFF. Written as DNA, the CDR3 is TGCAGTGCTCGACAGGTGGGAGCTTTCTTT.

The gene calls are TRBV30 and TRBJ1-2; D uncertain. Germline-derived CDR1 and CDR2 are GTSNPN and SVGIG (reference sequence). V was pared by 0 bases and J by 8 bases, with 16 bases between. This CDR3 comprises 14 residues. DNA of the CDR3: TGTGCCTGGAGTGTTCTTCAAGGTGGAGGAGGCTACACCTTC. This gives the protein CAWSVLQGGGGYTF.

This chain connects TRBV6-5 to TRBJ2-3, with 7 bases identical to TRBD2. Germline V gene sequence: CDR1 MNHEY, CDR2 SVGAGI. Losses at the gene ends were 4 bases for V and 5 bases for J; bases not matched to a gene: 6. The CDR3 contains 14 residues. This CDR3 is CASSSRTRGDTQYF. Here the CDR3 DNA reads TGTGCCAGCAGTTCCAGGACTAGAGGAGATACGCAGTATTTT.

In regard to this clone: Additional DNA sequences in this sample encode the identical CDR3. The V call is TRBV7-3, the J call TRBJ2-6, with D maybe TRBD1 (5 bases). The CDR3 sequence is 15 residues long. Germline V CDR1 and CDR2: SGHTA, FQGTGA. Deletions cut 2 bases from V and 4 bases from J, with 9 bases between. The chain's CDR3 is CASSLEGAGANVLTF. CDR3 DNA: TGTGCCAGCAGCTTAGAAGGGGCCGGGGCCAACGTCCTGACTTTC.

CDR3 DNA: TGCGCCAGCAGCTTGGATGGCAGGCAAAATGAAAAACTGTTTTTT. Amino acid sequence: CASSLDGRQNEKLFF. This chain links TRBV5-1 with TRBJ1-4, with unresolved D. V was cut by 0 bases and J by 5 bases, with 11 bases left in between. Looked up from germline, CDR1 is SGHRS and CDR2 is YFSETQ. The CDR3 is made up of 15 amino acids.

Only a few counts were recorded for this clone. The CDR3 loop is CASSIAVNEKLFF. The CDR3, as DNA: TGTGCCAGTAGTATAGCAGTTAATGAAAAACTGTTTTTT. The chain carries TRBV19 and TRBJ1-4; no firm D call. Germline lookup yields CDR1 LNHDA and CDR2 SQIVND (reference sequence). Trimming pared 1 base from V and 4 bases from J, leaving 4 bases between. CDR3 length equals 13 residues. Filled out from reference TRBV19 and TRBJ1-4, the complete variable domain reads DGGITQSPKYLFRKEGQNVTLSCEQNLNHDAMYWYRQDPGQGLRLIYYSQIVNDFQKGDIAEGYSVSREKKESFPLTVTSAQKNPTAFYLCASSIAVNEKLFFGSGTQLSVL.

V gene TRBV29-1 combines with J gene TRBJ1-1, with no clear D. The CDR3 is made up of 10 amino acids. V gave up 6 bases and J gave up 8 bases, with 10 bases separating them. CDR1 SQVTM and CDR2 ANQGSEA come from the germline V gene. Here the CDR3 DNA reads TGCAGCGTAAAGACCGACGAAGCTTTCTTT. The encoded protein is CSVKTDEAFF.

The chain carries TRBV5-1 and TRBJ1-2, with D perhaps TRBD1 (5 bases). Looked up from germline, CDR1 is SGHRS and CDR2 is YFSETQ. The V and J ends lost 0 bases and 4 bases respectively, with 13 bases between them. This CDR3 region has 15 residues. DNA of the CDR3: TGCGCCAGCAGCTTGGAGGGGAGGGCTGGCTATGGCTACACCTTC. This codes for CASSLEGRAGYGYTF.

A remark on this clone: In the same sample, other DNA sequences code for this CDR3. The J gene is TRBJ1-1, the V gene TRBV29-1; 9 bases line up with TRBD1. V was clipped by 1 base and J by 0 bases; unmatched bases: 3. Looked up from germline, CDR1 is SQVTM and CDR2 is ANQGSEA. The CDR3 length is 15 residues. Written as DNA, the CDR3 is TGCAGCGTTGAAGGGGGACAGGGCATGAACACTGAAGCTTTCTTT. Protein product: CSVEGGQGMNTEAFF.

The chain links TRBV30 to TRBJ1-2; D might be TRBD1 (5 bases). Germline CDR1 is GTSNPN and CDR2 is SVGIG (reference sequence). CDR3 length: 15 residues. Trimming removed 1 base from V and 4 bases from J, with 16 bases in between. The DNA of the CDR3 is TGTGCCTGGAGTGCCCGAAAGACAGTTGTCTATGGCTACACCTTC. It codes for CAWSARKTVVYGYTF.

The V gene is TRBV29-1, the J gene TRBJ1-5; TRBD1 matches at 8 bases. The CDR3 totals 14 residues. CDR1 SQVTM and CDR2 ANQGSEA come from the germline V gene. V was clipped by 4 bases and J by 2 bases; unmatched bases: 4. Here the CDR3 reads CSVAETGGNQPQHF. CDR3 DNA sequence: TGCAGCGTTGCCGAGACAGGGGGCAATCAGCCCCAGCATTTT.

The CDR3 DNA reads TGCAGCGTTGTAGTTAGGTTTACAGATACGCAGTATTTT. Translating it yields CSVVVRFTDTQYF. V gene TRBV29-1 combines with J gene TRBJ2-3; D gene ambiguous. V lost 4 bases and J 3 bases, leaving 11 bases between the germline ends. The CDR3 consists of 13 residues. CDR1 is SQVTM, CDR2 ANQGSEA, per germline.

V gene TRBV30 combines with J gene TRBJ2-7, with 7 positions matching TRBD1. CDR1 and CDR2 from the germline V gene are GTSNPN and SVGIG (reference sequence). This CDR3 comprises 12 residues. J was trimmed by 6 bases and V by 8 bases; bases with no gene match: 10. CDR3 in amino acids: CASGPTGSEQYF. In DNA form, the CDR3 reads TGTGCCAGCGGACCGACAGGGTCCGAGCAGTACTTC.

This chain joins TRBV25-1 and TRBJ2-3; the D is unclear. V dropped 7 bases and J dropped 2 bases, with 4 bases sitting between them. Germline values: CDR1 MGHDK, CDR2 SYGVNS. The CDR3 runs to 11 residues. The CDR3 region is CASTDTDTQYF. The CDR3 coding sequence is TGTGCCAGCACAGACACAGATACGCAGTATTTT.

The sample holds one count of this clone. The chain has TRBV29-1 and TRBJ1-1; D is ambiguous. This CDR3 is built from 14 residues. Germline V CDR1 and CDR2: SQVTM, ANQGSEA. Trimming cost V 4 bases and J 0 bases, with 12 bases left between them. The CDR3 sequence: CSVGAYRLNTEAFF. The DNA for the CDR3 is TGCAGCGTTGGTGCATACAGATTGAACACTGAAGCTTTCTTT.

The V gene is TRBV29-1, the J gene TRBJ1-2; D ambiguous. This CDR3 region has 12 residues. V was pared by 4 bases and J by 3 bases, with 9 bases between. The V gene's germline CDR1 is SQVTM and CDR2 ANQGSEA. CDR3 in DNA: TGCAGCGTTGTCGGCATCTACTATGGCTACACCTTC. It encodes CSVVGIYYGYTF.